This record covers a single T cell receptor (beta chain). Original processing notes: From reference gene primer amplification, estimates of nucleated cell counts were derived. TCRdb's copy holds only in-frame clones and misses some; the assay was immunoSEQ multiplex PCR. V, J and clone size are those of that table, while D and trimming were read from the DNA. The table lists 90,000 to 100,000 clones, roughly 85% of them singletons, with about two fifths in the top ten. The entry originates in a study of blood T cell repertoires in COVID-19. The wider study: Acute-phase and convalescent COVID-19 samples originated in the United States, Italy and Spain. The analysed material was cDNA or gDNA that came from T cells, B-cell-depleted T cells, or PBMCs.

The CDR3 extends over 15 amino acids. The germline V and J ends were trimmed by 5 bases and 2 bases, with 12 bases remaining between them. CDR1 and CDR2 from the germline V gene are MNHEY and SVGAGI. This TCR was recovered from a man of 80 years or more with acute or convalescent COVID-19. Sequencing input: peripheral blood. This chain links TRBV6-5 with TRBJ1-4; D gene ambiguous. CDR3 sequence: CASSQNPRTNEKLFF. The CDR3 DNA reads as TGTGCCAGCAGTCAAAACCCGCGGACTAATGAAAAACTGTTTTTT.